These T cell receptor beta chains were read from a single sample in a study of Ad26.COV2.S vaccination and SARS-CoV-2 variants. TCRdb keeps only in-frame clones here, not all; method: immunoSEQ multiplex PCR. The table records around 320,000 clones, 85% of them present only once. The sample consisted of peripheral blood, taken in a trial of Ad26.COV2.S vaccine versus placebo. The receptors originated from a person between 18 and 65 years old who received the Ad26.COV2.S COVID-19 vaccine or a placebo. CDR3s include the opening cysteine and the closing phenylalanine or tryptophan. Fields, in order: D gene, V gene, J gene, clone size, CDR3 DNA, CDR3 protein. The D gene is left open where the match is weak. Only some rows state a clone size, as once, few, many or a class for expanded clones.

>TRBD1|TRBV5-1|TRBJ1-1|few
TGCGCCAGCAGCCGACAGGGGGAGGCCACTGAAGCTTTCTTT
CASSRQGEATEAFF
>TRBD1|TRBV11-1|TRBJ2-2|-
TGTGCCAGCAGCCTACGGACAGGGGGCGCGACCGGGGAGCTGTTTTTT
CASSLRTGGATGELFF
>TRBD1|TRBV28|TRBJ1-2|few
TGTGCCAGCAGTCTAGGACAGGGGGCTGGTGGCTACACCTTC
CASSLGQGAGGYTF
>TRBD2|TRBV7-2|TRBJ2-3|once
TGTGCCAGCAGCAAAACCGGGACTAGGGGAGGGACAGATACGCAGTATTTT
CASSKTGTRGGTDTQYF
>-|TRBV3-1/TRBV3-2|TRBJ2-5|-
TGTGCCAGCAGCCGAGTGTCAGGGTCACAGACCCAGTACTTC
CASSRVSGSQTQYF
>TRBD2|TRBV27|TRBJ2-5|-
TGTGCCAGCAGTTTAGGCGGGGGGGCCATTGAGACCCAGTACTTC
CASSLGGGAIETQYF
>-|TRBV7-9|TRBJ1-1|-
TGTGCCAGCAGCTCCCGCGGGGGCGGACGGAAGAACACTGAAGCTTTCTTT
CASSSRGGGRKNTEAFF
>-|TRBV3-1/TRBV3-2|TRBJ1-4|-
TGTGCCAGCGGGGTTGAAAAACTGTTTTTT
CASGVEKLFF
>-|TRBV5-4|TRBJ2-2|-
TGTGCCAGCAGCTTGGAGATAGTAACGAACACCGGGGAGCTGTTTTTT
CASSLEIVTNTGELFF
>-|TRBV11-2|TRBJ1-2|-
TGTGCCAGCAGCTTAGATGCAGGGGTCCGTACGGGCTACACCTTC
CASSLDAGVRTGYTF
>-|TRBV30|TRBJ2-2|-
TGTGCCTGGGGGCGAAGGTGGAACACCGGGGAGCTGTTTTTT
CAWGRRWNTGELFF
>TRBD1|TRBV30|TRBJ1-5|few
TGTGCCTGGAGTGTCCGGACAGGGAATCAGCCCCAGCATTTT
CAWSVRTGNQPQHF
>-|TRBV20-1|TRBJ2-7|-
TGCAGTGCTAGAGATGGGCGCGAGCAGTACTTC
CSARDGREQYF
>TRBD1|TRBV7-3|TRBJ2-5|-
TGTGCCAGCAGCTTAAGGGGACAGGGGAGGGAGACCCAGTACTTC
CASSLRGQGRETQYF
>TRBD2|TRBV24-1|TRBJ2-3|few
TGTGCCACCAGTGATTTGAACCTAGCGGGGGGGCTGGATACGCAGTATTTT
CATSDLNLAGGLDTQYF
>-|TRBV5-1|TRBJ1-6|-
TGCGCCAGCAGCTCACCAGGGTCACCCCTCCACTTT
CASSSPGSPLHF
>-|TRBV4-1|TRBJ2-7|-
TGCGCCAGCAGCCTCCAGTACTCCTACGAGCAGTACTTC
CASSLQYSYEQYF
>TRBD1|TRBV4-2|TRBJ1-5|few
TGTGCCAGCAGCCCTGGACAGGGGTATAGCAATCAGCCCCAGCATTTT
CASSPGQGYSNQPQHF
>-|TRBV19|TRBJ2-1|-
TGTGCCAGCAAGCCGGTTAACGGTGAGCAGTTCTTC
CASKPVNGEQFF
>TRBD2|TRBV5-4|TRBJ2-6|-
TGTGCCAGCAGCCCGGGGGGACTTGGCTCTGGGGCCAACGTCCTGACTTTC
CASSPGGLGSGANVLTF
>TRBD1|TRBV7-6|TRBJ2-7|-
TGTGCCAGCAGCCCCCGGGACAGCTACACCTACGAGCAGTACTTC
CASSPRDSYTYEQYF
>TRBD1|TRBV15|TRBJ1-2|-
TGTGCCACCAGCAGAGATGGGAGGACAGGAGGGAACTATGGCTACACCTTC
CATSRDGRTGGNYGYTF
>-|TRBV5-1|TRBJ2-7|-
TGCGCCAGCAGCTTGGGTCCCGTCAGCTCCTACGAGCAGTACTTC
CASSLGPVSSYEQYF
>-|TRBV19|TRBJ2-2|-
TGTGCCAGTAGTATTTCCGGGGAGCTGTTTTTT
CASSISGELFF
>TRBD2|TRBV5-1|TRBJ2-5|-
TGCGCCAGCGGGGGTGCGGGGGGGCAGGAGACCCAGTACTTC
CASGGAGGQETQYF
>-|TRBV9|TRBJ2-3|-
TGTGCCAGCAGCGTAGGAGGGGGTGGCTTCCTTAGCACAGATACGCAGTATTTT
CASSVGGGGFLSTDTQYF
>TRBD2|TRBV3-1/TRBV3-2|TRBJ2-5|-
TGTGCCAGCCAGCTCGGGGGGGCCGGTGGCTCGACCCAGTACTTC
CASQLGGAGGSTQYF
>-|TRBV24-1|TRBJ2-5|-
TGTGCCACCAGTGATGAAGGGCAAGAGACCCAGTACTTC
CATSDEGQETQYF
>-|TRBV11-1|TRBJ2-7|-
TGTGCCAGCAGCTTAGCCATAAGCTCCTACGAGCAGTACTTC
CASSLAISSYEQYF
>TRBD2|TRBV3-1/TRBV3-2|TRBJ2-1|-
TGTGCCAGCAGCCGATTAGCGGGGGGGCACGGCAATGAGCAGTTCTTC
CASSRLAGGHGNEQFF
>-|TRBV9|TRBJ1-5|-
TGTGCCAGCAGCTCAGCGGGGGGTACGGGAAGCAATCAGCCCCAGCATTTT
CASSSAGGTGSNQPQHF
>-|TRBV2|TRBJ2-5|-
TGTGCCAGCAGTACAGGTCTCCAAGAGACCCAGTACTTC
CASSTGLQETQYF
>-|TRBV5-1|TRBJ2-5|-
TGCGCCAGCAGCTTTTCAAAGGGACGGCAACAAGAGACCCAGTACTTC
CASSFSKGRQQETQYF